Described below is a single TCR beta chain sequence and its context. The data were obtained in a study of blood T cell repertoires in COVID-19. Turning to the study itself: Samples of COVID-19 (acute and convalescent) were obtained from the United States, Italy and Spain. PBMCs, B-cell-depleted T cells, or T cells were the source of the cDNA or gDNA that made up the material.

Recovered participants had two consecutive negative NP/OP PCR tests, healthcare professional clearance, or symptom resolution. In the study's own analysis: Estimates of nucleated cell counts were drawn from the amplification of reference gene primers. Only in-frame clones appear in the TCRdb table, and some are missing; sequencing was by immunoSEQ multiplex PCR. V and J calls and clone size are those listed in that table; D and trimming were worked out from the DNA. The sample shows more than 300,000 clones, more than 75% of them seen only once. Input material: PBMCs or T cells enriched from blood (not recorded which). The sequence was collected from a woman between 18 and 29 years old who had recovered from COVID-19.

The CDR3 DNA is TGTGCCAGCAGCAGGACTAGCGGGAGATCCACAGATACGCAGTATTTT. This translates into CASSRTSGRSTDTQYF. The chain carries TRBV3-1 (or the pseudogene TRBV3-2) and TRBJ2-3, with TRBD2 matching 13 bases. Germline lookup yields CDR1 LGHDT and CDR2 YNNKEL (reference sequence). V shed 5 bases, J shed 2 bases, and the junction held 4 bases outside the gene matches. This CDR3 comprises 16 residues.